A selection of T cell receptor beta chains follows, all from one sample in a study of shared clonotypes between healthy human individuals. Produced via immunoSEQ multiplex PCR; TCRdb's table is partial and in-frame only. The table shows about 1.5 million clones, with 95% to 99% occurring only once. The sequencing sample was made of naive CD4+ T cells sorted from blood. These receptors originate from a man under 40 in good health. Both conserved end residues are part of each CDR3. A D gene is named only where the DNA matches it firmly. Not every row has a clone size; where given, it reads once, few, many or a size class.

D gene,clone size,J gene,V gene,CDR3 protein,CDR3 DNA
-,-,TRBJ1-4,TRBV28,CASSSNRFGVEKLFF,TGTGCCAGCAGTTCCAACAGGTTTGGGGTTGAAAAACTGTTTTTT
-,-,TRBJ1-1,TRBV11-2,CASSSQARGEAFF,TGTGCCAGCAGCTCCCAGGCCCGAGGTGAAGCTTTCTTT
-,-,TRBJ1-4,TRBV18,CASSPLSPDATNEKLFF,TGTGCCAGCTCACCACTTTCCCCGGACGCAACTAATGAAAAACTGTTTTTT
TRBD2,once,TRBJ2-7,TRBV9,CASSVELAGVREQYF,TGTGCCAGCAGCGTAGAGTTAGCGGGAGTGCGCGAGCAGTACTTC
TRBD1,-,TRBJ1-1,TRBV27,CASSVDRGGMLNEAFF,TGTGCCAGCAGTGTTGACAGGGGCGGTATGTTAAATGAAGCTTTCTTT
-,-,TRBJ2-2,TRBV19,CASSTPTNTGELFF,TGTGCCAGTAGTACACCCACGAACACCGGGGAGCTGTTTTTT
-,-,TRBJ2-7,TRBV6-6,CASSFYEGGVEQYF,TGTGCCAGCAGTTTCTACGAGGGGGGGGTCGAGCAGTACTTC
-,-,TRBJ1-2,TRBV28,CASNPGVNYGYTF,TGTGCCAGCAACCCGGGAGTTAACTATGGCTACACCTTC
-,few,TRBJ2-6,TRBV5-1,CASRASGANVLTF,TGCGCCAGCAGGGCCTCTGGGGCCAACGTCCTGACTTTC
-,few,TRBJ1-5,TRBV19,CASRHRVSEPQHF,TGTGCCAGTAGGCACAGGGTGTCGGAGCCCCAGCATTTT
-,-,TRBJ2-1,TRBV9,CASSVAGIGADREQFF,TGTGCCAGCAGCGTAGCAGGAATAGGAGCGGACCGAGAGCAGTTCTTC
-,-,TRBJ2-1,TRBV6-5,CASSRRSHDNEQFF,TGTGCCAGCAGTCGGAGGTCGCACGACAATGAGCAGTTCTTC
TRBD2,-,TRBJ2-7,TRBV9,CASSPGLADPIYEQYF,TGTGCCAGCAGCCCGGGACTAGCGGACCCGATCTACGAGCAGTACTTC
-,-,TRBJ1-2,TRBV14,CASSQLVGPNYGYTF,TGTGCCAGCAGCCAACTGGTAGGGCCAAACTATGGCTACACCTTC
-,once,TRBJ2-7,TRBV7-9,CASSYPAGSEQYF,TGTGCCAGCAGCTACCCGGCAGGGTCGGAGCAGTACTTC
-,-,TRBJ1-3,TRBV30,CAWSPGPGNTIYF,TGTGCCTGGAGTCCCGGTCCTGGAAACACCATATATTTT
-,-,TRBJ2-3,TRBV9,CASSVLGKTDTQYF,TGTGCCAGCAGCGTGCTGGGGAAAACAGATACGCAGTATTTT
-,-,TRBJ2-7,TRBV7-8,CASSLRGGASYEQYF,TGTGCCAGCAGCTTAAGGGGGGGCGCCTCCTACGAGCAGTACTTC
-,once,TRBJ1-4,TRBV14,CATPPGCATNEKLFF,TGTGCCACCCCCCCGGGGTGCGCAACTAATGAAAAACTGTTTTTT